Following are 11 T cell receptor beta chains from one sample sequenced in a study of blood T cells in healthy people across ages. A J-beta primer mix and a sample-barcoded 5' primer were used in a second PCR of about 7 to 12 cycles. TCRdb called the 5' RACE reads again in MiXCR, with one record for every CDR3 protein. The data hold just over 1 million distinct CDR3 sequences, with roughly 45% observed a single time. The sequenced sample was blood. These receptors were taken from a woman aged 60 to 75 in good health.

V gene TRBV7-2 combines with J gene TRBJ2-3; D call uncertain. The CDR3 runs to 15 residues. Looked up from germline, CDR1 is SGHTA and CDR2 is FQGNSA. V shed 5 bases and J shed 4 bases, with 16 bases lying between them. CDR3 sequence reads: CASSQPGVPPDTQYF. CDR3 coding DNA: TGTGCCAGCAGCCAACCTGGAGTGCCGCCAGATACGCAGTATTTT.

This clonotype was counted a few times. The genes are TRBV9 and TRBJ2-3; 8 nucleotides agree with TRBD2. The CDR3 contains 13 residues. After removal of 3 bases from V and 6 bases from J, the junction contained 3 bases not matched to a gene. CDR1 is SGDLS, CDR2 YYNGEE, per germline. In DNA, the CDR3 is TGTGCCAGCAGCGAAAGCGGGAGCGATACGCAGTATTTT. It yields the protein CASSESGSDTQYF.

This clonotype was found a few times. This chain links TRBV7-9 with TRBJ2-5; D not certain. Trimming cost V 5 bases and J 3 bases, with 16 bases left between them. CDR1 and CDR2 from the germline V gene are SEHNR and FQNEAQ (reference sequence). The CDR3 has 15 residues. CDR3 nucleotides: TGTGCCAGCAGCCCCCTTGATCGACGCGAAGAGACCCAGTACTTC. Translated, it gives CASSPLDRREETQYF.

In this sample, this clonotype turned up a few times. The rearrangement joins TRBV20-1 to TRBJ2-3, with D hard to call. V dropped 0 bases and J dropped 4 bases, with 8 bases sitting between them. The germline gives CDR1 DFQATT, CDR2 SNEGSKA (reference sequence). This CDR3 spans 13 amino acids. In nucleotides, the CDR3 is TGCAGTGCTAGAGAAAGGAGCGCAGATACGCAGTATTTT. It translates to CSARERSADTQYF.

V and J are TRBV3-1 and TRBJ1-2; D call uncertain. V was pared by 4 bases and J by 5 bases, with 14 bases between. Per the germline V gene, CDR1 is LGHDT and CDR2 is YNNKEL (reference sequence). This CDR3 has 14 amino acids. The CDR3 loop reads CASSPKFDRYGYTF. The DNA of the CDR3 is TGTGCCAGCAGCCCGAAGTTCGACCGGTATGGCTACACCTTC.

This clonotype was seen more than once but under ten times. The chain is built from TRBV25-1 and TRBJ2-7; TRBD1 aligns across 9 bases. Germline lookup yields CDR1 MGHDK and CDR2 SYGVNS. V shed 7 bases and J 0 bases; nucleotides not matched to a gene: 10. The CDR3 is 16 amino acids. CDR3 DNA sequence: TGTGCCAGCATCTCGAGGCAGGGACAGGGCTCCTACGAGCAGTACTTC. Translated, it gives CASISRQGQGSYEQYF.

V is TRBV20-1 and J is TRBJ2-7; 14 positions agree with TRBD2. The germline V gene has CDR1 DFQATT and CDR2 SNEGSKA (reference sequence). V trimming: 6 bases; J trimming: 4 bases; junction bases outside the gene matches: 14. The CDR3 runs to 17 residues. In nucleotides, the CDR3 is TGCAGTGCGCGGACTAGCGGGAGGACCGAGCTCTCGTACGAGCAGTACTTC. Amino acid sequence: CSARTSGRTELSYEQYF.

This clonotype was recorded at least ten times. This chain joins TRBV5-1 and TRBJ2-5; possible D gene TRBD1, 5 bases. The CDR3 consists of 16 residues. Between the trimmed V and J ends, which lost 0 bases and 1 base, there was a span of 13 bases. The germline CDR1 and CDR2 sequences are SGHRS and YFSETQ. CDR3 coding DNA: TGCGCCAGCAGCTTGGGTCTAAGACAGAGCCAAGAGACCCAGTACTTC. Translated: CASSLGLRQSQETQYF.

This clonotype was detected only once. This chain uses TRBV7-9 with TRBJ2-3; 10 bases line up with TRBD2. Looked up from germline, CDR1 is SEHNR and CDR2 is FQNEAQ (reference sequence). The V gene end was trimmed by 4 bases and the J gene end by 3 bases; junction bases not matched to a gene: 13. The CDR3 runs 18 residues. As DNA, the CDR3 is TGTGCCAGCAGCTCCCCGGCCGGGACTAGCGTATCTACAGATACGCAGTATTTT. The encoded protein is CASSSPAGTSVSTDTQYF.

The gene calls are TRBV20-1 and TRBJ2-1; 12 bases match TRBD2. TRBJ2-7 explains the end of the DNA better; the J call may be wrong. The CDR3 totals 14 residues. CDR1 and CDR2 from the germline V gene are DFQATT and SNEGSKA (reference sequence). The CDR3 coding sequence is TGCAGTGCTAGATCGGGACTAGCGGGCTATGAGCAGTACTTC. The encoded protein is CSARSGLAGYEQYF.

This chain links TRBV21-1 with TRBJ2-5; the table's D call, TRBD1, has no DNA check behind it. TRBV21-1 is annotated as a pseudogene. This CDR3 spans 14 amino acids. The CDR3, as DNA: TGTGCCAGCAGAACAGGGGGCCTCCAAGAGACCCAGTACTTC. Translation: CASRTGGLQETQYF.